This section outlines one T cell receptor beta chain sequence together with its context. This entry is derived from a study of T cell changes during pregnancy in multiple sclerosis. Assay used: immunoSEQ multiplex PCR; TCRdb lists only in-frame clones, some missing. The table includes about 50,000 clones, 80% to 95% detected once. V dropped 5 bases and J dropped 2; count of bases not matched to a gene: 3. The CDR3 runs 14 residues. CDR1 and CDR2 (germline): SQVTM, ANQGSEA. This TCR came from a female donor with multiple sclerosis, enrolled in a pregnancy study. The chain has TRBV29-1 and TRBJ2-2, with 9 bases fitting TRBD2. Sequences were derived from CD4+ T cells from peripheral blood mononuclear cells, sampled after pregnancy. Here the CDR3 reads CSVKTSGNTGELFF. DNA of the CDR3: TGCAGCGTTAAGACTAGCGGAAACACCGGGGAGCTGTTTTTT.